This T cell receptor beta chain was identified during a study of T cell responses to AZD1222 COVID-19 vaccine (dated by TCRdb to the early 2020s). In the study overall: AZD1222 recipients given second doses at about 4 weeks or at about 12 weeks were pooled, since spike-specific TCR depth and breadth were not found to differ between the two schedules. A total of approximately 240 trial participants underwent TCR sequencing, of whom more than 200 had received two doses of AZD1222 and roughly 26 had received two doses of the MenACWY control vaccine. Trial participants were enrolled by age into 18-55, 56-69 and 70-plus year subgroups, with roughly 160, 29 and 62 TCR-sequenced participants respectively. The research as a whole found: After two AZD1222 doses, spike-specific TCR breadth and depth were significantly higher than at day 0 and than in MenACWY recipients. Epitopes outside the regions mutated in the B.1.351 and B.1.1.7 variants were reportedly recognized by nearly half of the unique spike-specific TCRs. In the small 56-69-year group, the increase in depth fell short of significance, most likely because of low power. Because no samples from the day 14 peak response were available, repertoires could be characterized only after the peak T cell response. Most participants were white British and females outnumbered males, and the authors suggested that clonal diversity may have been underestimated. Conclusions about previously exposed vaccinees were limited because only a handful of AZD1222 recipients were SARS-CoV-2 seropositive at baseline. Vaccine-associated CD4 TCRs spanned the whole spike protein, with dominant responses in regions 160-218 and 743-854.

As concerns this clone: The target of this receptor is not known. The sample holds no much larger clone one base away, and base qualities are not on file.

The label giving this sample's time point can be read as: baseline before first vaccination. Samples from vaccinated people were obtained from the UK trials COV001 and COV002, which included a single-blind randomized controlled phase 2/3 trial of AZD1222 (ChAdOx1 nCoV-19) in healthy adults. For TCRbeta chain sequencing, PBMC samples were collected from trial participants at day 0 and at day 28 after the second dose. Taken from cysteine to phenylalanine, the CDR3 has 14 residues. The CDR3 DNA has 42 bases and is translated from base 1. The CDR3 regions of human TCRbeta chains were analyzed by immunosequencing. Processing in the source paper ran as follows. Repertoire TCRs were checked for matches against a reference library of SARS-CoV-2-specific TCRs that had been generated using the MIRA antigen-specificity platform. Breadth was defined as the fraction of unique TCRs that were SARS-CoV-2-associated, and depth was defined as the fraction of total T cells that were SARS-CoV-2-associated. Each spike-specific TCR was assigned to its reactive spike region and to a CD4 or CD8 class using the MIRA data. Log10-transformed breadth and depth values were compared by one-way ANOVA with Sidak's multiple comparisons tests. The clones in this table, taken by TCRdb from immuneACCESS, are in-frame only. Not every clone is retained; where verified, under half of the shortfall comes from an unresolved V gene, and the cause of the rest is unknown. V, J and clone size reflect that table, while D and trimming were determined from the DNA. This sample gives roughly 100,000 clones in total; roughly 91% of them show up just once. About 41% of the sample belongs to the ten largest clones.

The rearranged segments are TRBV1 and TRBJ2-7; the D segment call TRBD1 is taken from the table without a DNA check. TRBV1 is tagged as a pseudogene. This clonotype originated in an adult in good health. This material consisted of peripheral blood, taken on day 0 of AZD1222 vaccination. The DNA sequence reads TGCACCAGCAGCCAAGGGCCCGACAGGGAGTATCTGTACTTC. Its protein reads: CTSSQGPDREYLYF.